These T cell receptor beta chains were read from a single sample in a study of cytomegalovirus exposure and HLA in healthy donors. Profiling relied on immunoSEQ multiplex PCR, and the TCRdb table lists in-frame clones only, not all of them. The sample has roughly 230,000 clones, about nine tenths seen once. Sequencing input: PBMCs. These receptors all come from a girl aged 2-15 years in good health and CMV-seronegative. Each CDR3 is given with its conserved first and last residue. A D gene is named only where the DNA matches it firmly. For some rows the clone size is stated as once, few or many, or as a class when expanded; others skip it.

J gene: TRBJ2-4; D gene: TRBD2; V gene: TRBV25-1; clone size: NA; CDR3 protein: CASSEYSGEKNIQYF; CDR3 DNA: TGTGCCAGCAGTGAATATAGCGGGGAAAAAAACATTCAGTACTTC
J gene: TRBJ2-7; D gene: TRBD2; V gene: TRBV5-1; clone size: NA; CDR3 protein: CASSLALAGFGYEQYF; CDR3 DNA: TGCGCCAGCAGCTTGGCCCTAGCGGGATTCGGGTACGAGCAGTACTTC
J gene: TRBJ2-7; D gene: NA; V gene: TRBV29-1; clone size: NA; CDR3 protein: CSTRTGISYEQYF; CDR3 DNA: TGCAGCACACGCACAGGGATCTCCTACGAGCAGTACTTC
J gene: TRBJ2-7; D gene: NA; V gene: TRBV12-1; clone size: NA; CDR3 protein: CASSAWTSSSYEQYF; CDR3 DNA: TGTGCCAGCAGCGCATGGACTAGTTCGTCCTACGAGCAGTACTTC
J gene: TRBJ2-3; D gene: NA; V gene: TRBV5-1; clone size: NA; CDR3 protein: CASSLGTPDTQYF; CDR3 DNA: TGCGCCAGCAGCCTAGGGACACCCGATACGCAGTATTTT
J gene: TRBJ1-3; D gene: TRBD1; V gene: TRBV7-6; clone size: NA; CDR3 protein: CASSLLGTGGFVSGNTIYF; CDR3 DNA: TGTGCCAGCAGCTTATTGGGGACAGGCGGTTTTGTCTCTGGAAACACCATATATTTT
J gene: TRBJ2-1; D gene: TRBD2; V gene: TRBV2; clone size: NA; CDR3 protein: CASSPGLAGDIKFF; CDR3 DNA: TGTGCCAGCAGCCCCGGACTAGCGGGAGATATCAAGTTCTTC
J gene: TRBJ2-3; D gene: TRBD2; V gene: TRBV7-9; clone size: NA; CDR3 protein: CASSPRTSSPTDTQYF; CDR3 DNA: TGTGCCAGCAGCCCAAGGACTAGCTCCCCCACAGATACGCAGTATTTT
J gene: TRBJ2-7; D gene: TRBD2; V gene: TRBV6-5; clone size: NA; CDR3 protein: CASSYFGRAGEQYF; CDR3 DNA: TGTGCCAGCAGTTACTTCGGGAGGGCCGGAGAGCAGTACTTC
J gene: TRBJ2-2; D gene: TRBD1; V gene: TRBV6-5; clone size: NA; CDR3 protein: CASIKGTADTGELFF; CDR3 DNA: TGTGCCAGCATTAAGGGGACAGCCGACACCGGGGAGCTGTTTTTT
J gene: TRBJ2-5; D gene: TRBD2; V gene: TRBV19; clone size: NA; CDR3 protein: CASSPLAGTQYF; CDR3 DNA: TGTGCCAGTAGTCCTTTAGCGGGGACCCAGTACTTC
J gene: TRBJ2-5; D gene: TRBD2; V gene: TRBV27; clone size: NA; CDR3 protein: CASTGGSGVQETQYF; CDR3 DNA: TGTGCCAGTACCGGGGGTAGCGGGGTCCAAGAGACCCAGTACTTC
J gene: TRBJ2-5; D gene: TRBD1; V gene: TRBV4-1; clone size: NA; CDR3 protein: CASSQPDRDQETQYF; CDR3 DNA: TGCGCCAGCAGCCAGCCCGACAGGGACCAAGAGACCCAGTACTTC
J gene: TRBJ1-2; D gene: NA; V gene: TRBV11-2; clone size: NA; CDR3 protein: CASSLGWAGGYTF; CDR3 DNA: TGTGCCAGCAGCTTAGGGTGGGCGGGTGGCTACACCTTC
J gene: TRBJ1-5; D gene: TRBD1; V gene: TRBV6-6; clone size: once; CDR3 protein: CASSLRQGSNQPQHF; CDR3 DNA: TGTGCCAGCAGCCTGAGACAGGGTAGCAATCAGCCCCAGCATTTT
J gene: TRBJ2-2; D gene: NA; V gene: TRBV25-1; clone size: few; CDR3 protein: CASSMGALAGELFF; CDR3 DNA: TGTGCCAGCAGTATGGGGGCGCTCGCCGGGGAGCTGTTTTTT
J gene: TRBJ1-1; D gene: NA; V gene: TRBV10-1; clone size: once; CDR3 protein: CASSERGNTEAFF; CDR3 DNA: TGCGCCAGCAGTGAGAGGGGGAACACTGAAGCTTTCTTT